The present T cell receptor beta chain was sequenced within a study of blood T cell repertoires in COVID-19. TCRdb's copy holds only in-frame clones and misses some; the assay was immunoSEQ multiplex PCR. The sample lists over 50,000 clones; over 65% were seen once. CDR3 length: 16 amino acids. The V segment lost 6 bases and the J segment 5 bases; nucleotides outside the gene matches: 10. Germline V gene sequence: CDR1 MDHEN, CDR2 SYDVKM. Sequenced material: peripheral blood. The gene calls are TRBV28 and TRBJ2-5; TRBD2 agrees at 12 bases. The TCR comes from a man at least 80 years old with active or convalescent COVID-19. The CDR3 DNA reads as TGTGCCAGCAGGAAATCGACTAGCGGGAGCTTTGAGACCCAGTACTTC. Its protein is CASRKSTSGSFETQYF. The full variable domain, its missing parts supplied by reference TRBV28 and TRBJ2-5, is DVKVTQSSRYLVKRTGEKVFLECVQDMDHENMFWYRQDPGLGLRLIYFSYDVKMKEKGDIPEGYSVSREKKERFSLILESASTNQTSMYLCASRKSTSGSFETQYFGPGTRLLVL.